Shown below are 10 T cell receptor beta chains from a single sample sequenced in a study of blood T cell repertoires in COVID-19. The protocol was immunoSEQ multiplex PCR, while the TCRdb copy is restricted to in-frame clones and leaves out a portion. The table records approximately 120,000 clones, around nine tenths of them present only once. The specimen sequenced was peripheral blood. All receptors derive from a man over 45 with acute or convalescent COVID-19.

J is TRBJ2-1 and V is TRBV6-5, with TRBD2 matching 9 bases. CDR1 is MNHEY, CDR2 SVGAGI, per germline. With V trimmed by 2 bases and J by 9 bases, 5 bases remained unmatched. The CDR3 is made up of 14 amino acids. The CDR3 DNA is TGTGCCAGCAGTTACGGCGGGAGGGAAGGTGAGCAGTTCTTC. Its protein is CASSYGGREGEQFF.

The gene calls are TRBV19 and TRBJ2-1; D is perhaps TRBD2 (5 bases). V was cut by 6 bases and J by 9 bases, with 12 bases left in between. CDR3 length: 12 amino acids. Germline V gene lookup returns CDR1 LNHDA and CDR2 SQIVND (reference sequence). The CDR3 loop reads CASSYLAGEQFF. The CDR3 nucleotides read TGTGCCAGTAGCTATCTAGCAGGTGAGCAGTTCTTC.

The chain links TRBV11-3 to TRBJ2-1, with D hard to call. The ends were cut back, 2 bases at V and 5 bases at J, with 10 bases in the middle. Germline lookup yields CDR1 SGHNT and CDR2 YENEEA. The length of the CDR3 is 14 residues. DNA of the CDR3: TGTGCCAGCAGCTTATTACAGCCCGACAATGAGCAGTTCTTC. This translates into CASSLLQPDNEQFF.

This chain links TRBV18 with TRBJ2-7; 9 nucleotides agree with TRBD1. Germline V gene lookup returns CDR1 KGHSH and CDR2 LQKENI. The junction had 6 bases not matched to a gene; V was cut back by 3 bases and J by 12 bases. The CDR3 covers 12 residues. CDR3 coding DNA: TGTGCCAGCTCACCCGGGACAGGGCGGTTGTACTTC. This gives the protein CASSPGTGRLYF.

J is TRBJ1-3 and V is TRBV18; possibly TRBD1 for D (6 bases). There are 14 residues in the CDR3. Trimming cost V 4 bases and J 4 bases, with 11 bases left between them. Germline V lookup: CDR1 KGHSH, CDR2 LQKENI. CDR3 bases: TGTGCCAGCTCACTACAGGGATACGGAAACACCATATATTTT. Translated, it gives CASSLQGYGNTIYF.

The gene calls are TRBV3-1 (or the pseudogene TRBV3-2) and TRBJ2-3, with 10 bases lining up with TRBD2. Germline assignment: CDR1 LGHDT and CDR2 YNNKEL (reference sequence). The CDR3 sequence is 21 residues long. V shed 3 bases, J shed 0 bases, and the junction held 18 bases outside the gene matches. CDR3 residues: CASSQRILSSGRATSTDTQYF. The CDR3 DNA reads TGTGCCAGCAGCCAGCGGATTCTGTCGAGCGGGAGGGCCACGAGCACAGATACGCAGTATTTT.

The rearrangement links TRBV6-5 to TRBJ1-2; 8 nucleotides line up with TRBD1. The CDR3 has 14 residues. Per germline, CDR1 MNHEY and CDR2 SVGAGI. V lost 4 bases, J lost 7 bases, and 8 bases stayed unmatched. The CDR3: CASSSQGAQSGYTF. Here the CDR3 DNA reads TGTGCCAGCAGTTCTCAGGGGGCTCAAAGTGGCTACACCTTC.

The sample holds one count of this clone. The V and J genes are TRBV5-1 and TRBJ1-6; the D gene is possibly TRBD1 (6 bases). The CDR3 is made up of 15 amino acids. Germline V gene data show CDR1 as SGHRS and CDR2 as YFSETQ. V lost 4 bases, J lost 9 bases, and 17 bases lay in between. The CDR3 DNA is TGCGCCAGCAGCCGTTTGGGCGGGGGCGGTTCACCCCTCCACTTT. It encodes CASSRLGGGGSPLHF.

This sequence joins TRBV7-9 and TRBJ1-1; 12 bases are shared with TRBD1. The J segment lost 0 bases and the V segment lost 5 bases, leaving 4 bases of the junction unmatched. Germline V gene sequence: CDR1 SEHNR, CDR2 FQNEAQ (reference sequence). The CDR3 covers 16 residues. CDR3 in DNA: TGTGCCAGCAGCGGAGGGACAGGGGGCATGAACACTGAAGCTTTCTTT. Amino acid sequence: CASSGGTGGMNTEAFF.

The chain uses TRBV27 and TRBJ2-5; 7 bases match TRBD1. The V gene's germline CDR1 is MNHEY and CDR2 SMNVEV (reference sequence). The CDR3 contains 17 residues. V trimming: 5 bases; J trimming: 5 bases; junction bases outside the gene matches: 17. CDR3 protein: CASSPLGLVQGVETQYF. The CDR3 DNA is TGTGCCAGCAGTCCCTTGGGTTTGGTGCAGGGGGTCGAGACCCAGTACTTC.